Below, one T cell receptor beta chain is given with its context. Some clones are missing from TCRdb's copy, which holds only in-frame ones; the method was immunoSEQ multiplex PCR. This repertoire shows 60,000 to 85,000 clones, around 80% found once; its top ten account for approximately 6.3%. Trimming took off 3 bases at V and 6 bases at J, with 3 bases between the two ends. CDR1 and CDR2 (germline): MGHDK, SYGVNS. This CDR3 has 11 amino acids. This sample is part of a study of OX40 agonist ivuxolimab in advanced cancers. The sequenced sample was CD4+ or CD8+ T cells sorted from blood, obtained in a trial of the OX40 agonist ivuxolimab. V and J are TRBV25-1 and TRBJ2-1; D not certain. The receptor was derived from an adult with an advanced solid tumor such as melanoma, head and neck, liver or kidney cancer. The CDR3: CASSDRNEQFF. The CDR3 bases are TGTGCCAGCAGTGACCGCAATGAGCAGTTCTTC.